This entry describes one TCR beta chain. The antigen remains unidentified. This entry is derived from a study of T cell responses to AZD1222 COVID-19 vaccine. V was pared by 5 bases and J by 1 base, with 11 bases between. The CDR3 is 14 residues long. Germline V CDR1 and CDR2: SEHNR, FQNEAQ (reference sequence). General study points: Donor demographics were predominantly white British with a female majority; clonal diversity may be underestimated.

Assay: immunoSEQ multiplex PCR; the TCRdb copy retains only in-frame clones and omits some. The sample records tens of thousands of clones, around 82% being singletons. The sequence was obtained from an adult who received the AZD1222 COVID-19 vaccine. This chain joins TRBV7-9 and TRBJ2-5; no reliable D call. The input for sequencing was peripheral blood, taken 28 days after the second AZD1222 dose. The CDR3 region has the DNA TGTGCCAGCAGCACCTCGACTCCCCAAGAGACCCAGTACTTC. Its translation: CASSTSTPQETQYF.